A single sample gave rise to the 26 T cell receptor beta chains below, sequenced in a study of CD8 T cells in Susac syndrome. Random hexamers served to reverse transcribe roughly 0.5 to 1 ug RNA. MiXCR, run by TCRdb on the immunoSEQ multiplex PCR reads, gives a single entry per CDR3 protein. The data show around 170,000 distinct CDR3 sequences, almost 96% seen once. Material: CD4+ T cells from PBMCs. The receptors here all came from a human donor with Susac syndrome.

The rearrangement uses TRBV29-1 and TRBJ2-5, with 11 bases identical to TRBD2. With V trimmed by 6 bases and J by 7 bases, 4 bases remained unmatched. The CDR3 is made up of 12 amino acids. The germline gives CDR1 SQVTM, CDR2 ANQGSEA. The CDR3 nucleotides are TGCAGCGTGACTAGCGGGGATGGGACCCAGTACTTC. It specifies CSVTSGDGTQYF.

The gene calls are TRBV7-9 and TRBJ2-5; D ambiguous. Trimming pared 3 bases from V and 5 bases from J, leaving 7 bases between. Germline CDR1 reads SEHNR; CDR2 reads FQNEAQ (reference sequence). This CDR3 is 12 amino acids long. The CDR3 coding sequence is TGTGCCAGCAGCTTGGCGGTGGAGACCCAGTACTTC. Residues: CASSLAVETQYF.

The chain couples TRBV24-1 to TRBJ1-2; no reliable D call. The CDR3 sequence is 13 residues long. Germline V gene data show CDR1 as KGHDR and CDR2 as SFDVKD. The V end lost 5 bases, the J end lost 3 bases, and 9 bases lay between the germline ends. CDR3 in amino acids: CATSVPADYGYTF. The CDR3 DNA reads as TGTGCCACCAGTGTCCCTGCGGACTATGGCTACACCTTC.

The rearrangement uses TRBV12-3 or TRBV12-4 and TRBJ2-7; D call uncertain. The CDR3 is 12 amino acids. V lost 3 bases and J 7 bases, leaving 10 bases between the germline ends. The CDR3 loop is CASSFVSWEQYF. DNA of the CDR3: TGTGCCAGCAGTTTTGTGTCCTGGGAGCAGTACTTC.

This chain joins TRBV30 and TRBJ1-4; the D gene is possibly TRBD1 (5 bases). V lost 4 bases, J lost 8 bases, and 14 bases lay in between. The CDR3 totals 13 residues. From germline, CDR1 is GTSNPN and CDR2 SVGIG (reference sequence). The CDR3 protein is CAWTPGSWEKLFF. The CDR3 DNA sequence: TGTGCCTGGACCCCAGGGAGTTGGGAAAAACTGTTTTTT.

The chain links TRBV19 to TRBJ1-1, with D possibly TRBD1 on 5 matching bases. Trimming removed 8 bases at V and 0 bases at J, with 13 bases between. The CDR3 has 14 residues. Germline values: CDR1 LNHDA, CDR2 SQIVND (reference sequence). The CDR3 region is CASRDRSMNTEAFF. DNA of the CDR3: TGTGCCAGTCGCGACAGAAGTATGAACACTGAAGCTTTCTTT.

This chain uses TRBV7-2 with TRBJ2-3; a weak D match, TRBD1 (5 bases). V shed 6 bases and J shed 4 bases, with 11 bases lying between them. The CDR3 has 13 residues. The germline CDR1 and CDR2 sequences are SGHTA and FQGNSA. CDR3: CASRAGASDTQYF. Here the CDR3 DNA reads TGTGCCAGCAGGGCTGGGGCCTCAGATACGCAGTATTTT.

The chain combines TRBV4-1 with TRBJ2-4, with D maybe TRBD1 (5 bases). There are 14 residues in the CDR3. With 4 bases removed from V and 0 bases from J, the gap between germline ends came to 7 bases. The V gene's germline CDR1 is MGHRA and CDR2 YSYEKL. The CDR3 here is CASSLDRAKNIQYF. CDR3 in DNA: TGCGCCAGCAGCCTTGACAGAGCCAAAAACATTCAGTACTTC.

The chain recombines TRBV6-2 or TRBV6-3 with TRBJ1-6, with D uncertain. Germline CDR1 is MNHEY and CDR2 is SVGEGT. The CDR3 spans 13 residues. V lost 6 bases and J lost 10, with 13 bases in between. The CDR3 region is CASRRERGSPLHF. The CDR3 region has the DNA TGTGCCAGCAGACGTGAACGGGGATCACCCCTCCACTTT.

V and J are TRBV3-1 and TRBJ2-1; D could derive from TRBD1 or TRBD2 (5 bases each). Trimming shortened V by 3 bases and J by 0 bases, and 12 bases separated the two germline ends. From germline, CDR1 is LGHDT and CDR2 YNNKEL (reference sequence). The CDR3 is made up of 16 amino acids. The DNA for the CDR3 is TGTGCCAGCAGCCAGAACGGGGCTAGCTCCTACAATGAGCAGTTCTTC. This codes for CASSQNGASSYNEQFF.

The rearrangement links TRBV5-1 to TRBJ1-4; tentatively, D is TRBD1 (5 bases). The germline gives CDR1 SGHRS, CDR2 YFSETQ. Trimming took off 0 bases at V and 9 bases at J, with 12 bases between the two ends. The CDR3 is 14 amino acids. CDR3 nucleotides: TGCGCCAGCAGCTTGGACAGGAGGAGTAAAAAACTGTTTTTT. Its protein is CASSLDRRSKKLFF.

The chain joins TRBV7-9 to TRBJ2-1; perhaps TRBD1 as D (6 bases). V lost 3 bases and J lost 2, with 20 bases in between. CDR1 SEHNR and CDR2 FQNEAQ come from the germline V gene (reference sequence). The CDR3 length is 18 residues. The CDR3 DNA is TGTGCCAGCAGCTTTAGGGCAGGGGCGGTTCGGGCCTACAATGAGCAGTTCTTC. It codes for CASSFRAGAVRAYNEQFF.

The gene calls are TRBV18 and TRBJ2-5; tentative D call: TRBD1 (6 bases). V was pared by 5 bases and J by 2 bases, with 24 bases between. The germline CDR1 and CDR2 sequences are KGHSH and LQKENI. The CDR3 is 18 amino acids. CDR3 loop: CASSSLDRTSWAQETQYF. CDR3 nucleotides: TGTGCCAGCTCATCACTGGACAGAACCTCGTGGGCACAAGAGACCCAGTACTTC.

The chain carries TRBV7-9 and TRBJ1-1; 7 nucleotides agree with TRBD1. The V segment lost 6 bases and the J segment 1 base; nucleotides outside the gene matches: 5. Germline V gene lookup returns CDR1 SEHNR and CDR2 FQNEAQ (reference sequence). The CDR3 contains 14 residues. CDR3 sequence (DNA): TGTGCCAGCAGATCCGGGACAGCGAACACTGAAGCTTTCTTT. As protein: CASRSGTANTEAFF.

This rearrangement joins TRBV19 to TRBJ2-1; D is possibly TRBD2 (5 bases). The V and J ends lost 6 bases and 13 bases respectively, with 16 bases between them. Germline CDR1 and CDR2: LNHDA and SQIVND (reference sequence). The CDR3 is 12 amino acids. The CDR3 DNA sequence: TGTGCCAGTAGCCCAGAGGGCTTACTACAGTTCTTC. Protein sequence: CASSPEGLLQFF.

This rearrangement joins TRBV24-1 to TRBJ2-2; D gene unclear. CDR3 size: 14 residues. Germline loops: CDR1 KGHDR, CDR2 SFDVKD. V was cut by 1 base and J by 1 base, with 3 bases left in between. The CDR3: CATSDFGNTGELFF. The CDR3 region has the DNA TGTGCCACCAGTGATTTCGGGAACACCGGGGAGCTGTTTTTT.

This clonotype came up once. V and J are TRBV30 and TRBJ2-2; D is undetermined. V dropped 6 bases and J dropped 6 bases, with 11 bases sitting between them. This CDR3 is 12 amino acids long. CDR1 is GTSNPN and CDR2 is SVGIG in the germline V gene (reference sequence). The CDR3 nucleotides are TGTGCCTGTGTTAGTGTAGCCGGGGAGCTGTTTTTT. It translates to CACVSVAGELFF.

The chain is built from TRBV30 and TRBJ1-2, with unresolved D. The germline V and J ends were trimmed by 3 bases and 0 bases, with 2 bases remaining between them. CDR1 and CDR2 (germline): GTSNPN, SVGIG (reference sequence). The CDR3 length is 11 residues. CDR3 amino acids: CAWRANYGYTF. DNA for the CDR3: TGTGCCTGGAGAGCTAACTATGGCTACACCTTC.

The chain links TRBV5-4 to TRBJ1-4; tentative D call: TRBD1 (6 bases). Trimming shortened V by 4 bases and J by 8 bases, and 12 bases separated the two germline ends. This CDR3 has 13 amino acids. Germline CDR1 reads SGHNT; CDR2 reads YYREEE (reference sequence). CDR3 residues: CASSTQGAEKLFF. CDR3 nucleotide sequence: TGTGCCAGCAGCACACAGGGAGCCGAAAAACTGTTTTTT.

The rearrangement links TRBV27 to TRBJ1-6; D unclear. CDR1 and CDR2 (germline): MNHEY, SMNVEV (reference sequence). The CDR3 runs 14 residues. V lost 6 bases, J lost 0 bases, and 6 bases lay in between. This CDR3 reads CASRVSSYNSPLHF. The CDR3 DNA reads TGTGCCAGCAGGGTGAGCTCCTATAATTCACCCCTCCACTTT.

The chain recombines TRBV6-5 with TRBJ2-1, with TRBD2 identical over 14 bases. Germline lookup yields CDR1 MNHEY and CDR2 SVGAGI. The trim removed 5 bases at V and 12 bases at J, leaving 9 bases unmatched. The CDR3 has 15 residues. The CDR3 DNA reads as TGTGCCAGCAGTCCAAGACTAGCGGGGGGGCCGTGGCAGTTCTTC. Amino acid sequence: CASSPRLAGGPWQFF.

The rearrangement uses TRBV30 and TRBJ1-1; no reliable D call. V was cut by 0 bases and J by 11 bases, with 22 bases left in between. The CDR3 is 15 residues long. Germline lookup yields CDR1 GTSNPN and CDR2 SVGIG (reference sequence). CDR3 loop: CAWSVGSYTGIGAFF. DNA for the CDR3: TGTGCCTGGAGTGTGGGTTCGTACACCGGGATTGGGGCTTTCTTT. The complete variable domain, with remaining parts taken from reference TRBV30 and TRBJ1-1, reads SQTIHQWPATLVQPVGSPLSLECTVEGTSNPNLYWYRQAAGRGLQLLFYSVGIGQISSEVPQNLSASRPQDRQFILSSKKLLLSDSGFYLCAWSVGSYTGIGAFFGQGTRLTVV.

Details on this clonotype: One end of the junction does not line up with germline, which may come from a read error. The chain links TRBV7-7 to TRBJ2-3, with D perhaps given as TRBD1 or TRBD2 (6 bases each). The CDR3 has 15 amino acids. The germline gives CDR1 SSHAT, CDR2 FNYEAQ (reference sequence). CDR3 coding DNA: TGTGCTAGCAGCTTAGGGGGGACGCGCACAGATACGCAGTATTTT. It yields the protein CASSLGGTRTDTQYF.

This rearrangement joins TRBV10-1 to TRBJ2-5; D is perhaps TRBD1 (5 bases). V lost 2 bases, J lost 10 bases, and 11 bases lay in between. The germline gives CDR1 WNHNN, CDR2 SYGVQD (reference sequence). The CDR3 runs to 12 residues. The CDR3 DNA is TGCGCCAGCAGTGAGAATATCAGGGACCAGTACTTC. The encoded protein is CASSENIRDQYF.

V gene TRBV5-6 combines with J gene TRBJ2-1; D is undetermined. CDR1 SGHDT and CDR2 YYEEEE come from the germline V gene. Trimming stripped 0 bases from V and 9 bases from J, with 10 bases between. CDR3 length: 13 amino acids. CDR3 residues: CASSLVRAGEQFF. CDR3 DNA sequence: TGTGCCAGCAGCTTGGTACGGGCAGGTGAGCAGTTCTTC.

The chain couples TRBV10-3 to TRBJ1-2; no clear D. The germline V gene encodes CDR1 ENHRY and CDR2 SYGVKD. The CDR3 contains 14 residues. With 0 bases removed from V and 3 bases from J, the gap between germline ends came to 8 bases. Here the CDR3 DNA reads TGTGCCATCAGTGAGTCCTCAGTGGACTATGGCTACACCTTC. It translates to CAISESSVDYGYTF.